This T cell receptor beta chain comes out of a study of T cells after yellow fever vaccination. Study information: SMART-Seq v4 Ultra Low Input prepared the low-cell-number fractions. Study results and caveats: Clonotypes shared by both compartments, CD4 and CD8, made up a small share. There was a possibility that FACS-sorted repertoires contained abundant clonotypes contaminating from the bulk population. Post-booster reappearance was seen for most primary-vaccination clones (about 96% CD4, around 88% CD8).

TCRdb re-derived calls from the 5' RACE reads in MiXCR, one entry per CDR3 protein. The sample shows 450,000 to 550,000 distinct CDR3 sequences, around a fifth of them seen only once. V lost 3 bases, J lost 8 bases, and 6 bases stayed unmatched. The length of the CDR3 is 14 residues. Per germline, CDR1 MNHEY and CDR2 SMNVEV (reference sequence). Concerning this clonotype: Its antigen is not known.

The chain links TRBV27 to TRBJ2-4; 8 bases align to TRBD2. Source: PBMCs, taken roughly 23 days after the first yellow fever vaccination. This TCR was sampled from a man younger than 35 who received the YFV17D yellow fever vaccine. The CDR3 coding sequence is TGTGCCAGCAGTTTGATCGGGGGGGTGGACATTCAGTACTTC. Its translation: CASSLIGGVDIQYF.